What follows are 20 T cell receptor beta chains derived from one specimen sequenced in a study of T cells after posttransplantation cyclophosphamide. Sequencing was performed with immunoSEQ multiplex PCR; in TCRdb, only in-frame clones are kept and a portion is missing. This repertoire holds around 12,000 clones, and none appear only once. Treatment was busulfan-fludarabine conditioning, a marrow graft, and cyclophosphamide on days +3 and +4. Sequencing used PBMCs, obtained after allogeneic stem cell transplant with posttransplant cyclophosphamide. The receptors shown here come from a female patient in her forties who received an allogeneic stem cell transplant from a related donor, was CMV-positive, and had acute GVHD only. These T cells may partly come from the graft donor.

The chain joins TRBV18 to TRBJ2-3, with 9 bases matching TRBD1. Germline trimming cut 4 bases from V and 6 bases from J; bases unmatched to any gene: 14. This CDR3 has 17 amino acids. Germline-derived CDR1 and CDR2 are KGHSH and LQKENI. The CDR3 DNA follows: TGTGCCAGCTCACTGAGTACCGGGACAGGGTTTTTTGATACGCAGTATTTT. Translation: CASSLSTGTGFFDTQYF.

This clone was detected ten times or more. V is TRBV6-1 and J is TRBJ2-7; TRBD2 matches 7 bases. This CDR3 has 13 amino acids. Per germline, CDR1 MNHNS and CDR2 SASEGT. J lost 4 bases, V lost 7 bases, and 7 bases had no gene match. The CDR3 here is CASIGEGFYEQYF. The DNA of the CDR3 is TGTGCCAGCATTGGGGAGGGGTTTTACGAGCAGTACTTC.

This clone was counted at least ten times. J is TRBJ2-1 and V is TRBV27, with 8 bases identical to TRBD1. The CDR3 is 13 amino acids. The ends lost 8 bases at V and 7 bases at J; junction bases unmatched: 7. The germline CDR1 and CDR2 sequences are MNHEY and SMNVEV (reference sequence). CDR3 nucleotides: TGTGCCAGCGTTGGACAGGGAATGAATGAGCAGTTCTTC. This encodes CASVGQGMNEQFF.

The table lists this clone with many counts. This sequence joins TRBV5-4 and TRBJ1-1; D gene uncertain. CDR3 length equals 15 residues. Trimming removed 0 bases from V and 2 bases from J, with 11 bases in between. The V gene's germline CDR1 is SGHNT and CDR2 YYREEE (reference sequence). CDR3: CASSLGLNGNTEAFF. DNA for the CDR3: TGTGCCAGCAGCTTGGGACTCAACGGAAACACTGAAGCTTTCTTT. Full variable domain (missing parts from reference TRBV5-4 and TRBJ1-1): ETGVTQSPTHLIKTRGQQVTLRCSSQSGHNTVSWYQQALGQGPQFIFQYYREEENGRGNFPPRFSGLQFPNYSSELNVNALELDDSALYLCASSLGLNGNTEAFFGQGTRLTVV.

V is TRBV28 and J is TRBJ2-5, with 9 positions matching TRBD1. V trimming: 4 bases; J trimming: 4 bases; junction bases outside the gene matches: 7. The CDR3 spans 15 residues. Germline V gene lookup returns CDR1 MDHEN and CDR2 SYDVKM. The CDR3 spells CASSSGRTGVETQYF. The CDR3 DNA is TGTGCCAGCAGTTCCGGTCGGACAGGGGTAGAGACCCAGTACTTC.

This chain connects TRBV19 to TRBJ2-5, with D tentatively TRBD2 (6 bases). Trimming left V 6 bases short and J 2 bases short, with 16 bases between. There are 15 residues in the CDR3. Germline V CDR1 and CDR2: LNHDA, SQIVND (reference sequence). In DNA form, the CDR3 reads TGTGCCAGTAGGTCCTACGGGGGTCTTCAAGAGACCCAGTACTTC. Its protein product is CASRSYGGLQETQYF. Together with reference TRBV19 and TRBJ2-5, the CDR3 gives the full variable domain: DGGITQSPKYLFRKEGQNVTLSCEQNLNHDAMYWYRQDPGQGLRLIYYSQIVNDFQKGDIAEGYSVSREKKESFPLTVTSAQKNPTAFYLCASRSYGGLQETQYFGPGTRLLVL.

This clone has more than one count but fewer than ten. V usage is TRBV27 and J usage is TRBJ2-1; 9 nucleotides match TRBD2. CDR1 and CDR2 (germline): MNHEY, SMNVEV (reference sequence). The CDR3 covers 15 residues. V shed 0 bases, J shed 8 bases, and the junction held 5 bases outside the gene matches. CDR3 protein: CASSLSSGRFHEQFF. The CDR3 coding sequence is TGTGCCAGCAGTTTATCAAGCGGGAGGTTCCATGAGCAGTTCTTC.

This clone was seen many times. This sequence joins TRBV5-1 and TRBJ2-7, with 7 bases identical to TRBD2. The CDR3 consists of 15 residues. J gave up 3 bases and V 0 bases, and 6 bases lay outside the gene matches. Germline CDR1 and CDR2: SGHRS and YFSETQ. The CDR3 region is CASSLEERGNYEQYF. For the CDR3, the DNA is TGCGCCAGCAGCTTGGAGGAGCGGGGAAACTACGAGCAGTACTTC.

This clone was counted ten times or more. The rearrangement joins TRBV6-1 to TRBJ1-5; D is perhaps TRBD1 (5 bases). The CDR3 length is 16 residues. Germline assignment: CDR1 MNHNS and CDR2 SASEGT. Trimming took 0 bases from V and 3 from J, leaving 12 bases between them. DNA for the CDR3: TGTGCCAGCAGTGAAGCGCTGGCGGGGACCAATCAGCCCCAGCATTTT. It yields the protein CASSEALAGTNQPQHF.

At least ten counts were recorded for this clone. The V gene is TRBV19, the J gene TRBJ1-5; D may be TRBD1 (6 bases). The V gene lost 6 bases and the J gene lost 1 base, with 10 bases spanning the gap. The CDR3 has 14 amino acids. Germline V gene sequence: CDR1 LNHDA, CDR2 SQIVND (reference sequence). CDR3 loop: CASRGGASNQPQHF. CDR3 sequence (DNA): TGTGCCAGTAGAGGGGGGGCGAGCAATCAGCCCCAGCATTTT. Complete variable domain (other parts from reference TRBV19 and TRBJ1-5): DGGITQSPKYLFRKEGQNVTLSCEQNLNHDAMYWYRQDPGQGLRLIYYSQIVNDFQKGDIAEGYSVSREKKESFPLTVTSAQKNPTAFYLCASRGGASNQPQHFGDGTRLSIL.

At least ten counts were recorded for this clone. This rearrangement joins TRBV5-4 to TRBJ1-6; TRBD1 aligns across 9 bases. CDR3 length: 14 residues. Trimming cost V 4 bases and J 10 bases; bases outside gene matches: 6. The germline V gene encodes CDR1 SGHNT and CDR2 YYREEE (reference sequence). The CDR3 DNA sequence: TGTGCCAGCAGCCCGGGACAGGGTTCCTCACCCCTCCACTTT. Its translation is CASSPGQGSSPLHF.

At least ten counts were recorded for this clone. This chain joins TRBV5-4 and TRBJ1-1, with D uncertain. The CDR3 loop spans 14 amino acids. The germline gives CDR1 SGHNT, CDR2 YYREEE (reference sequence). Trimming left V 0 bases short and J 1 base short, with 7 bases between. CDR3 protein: CASSLEQANTEAFF. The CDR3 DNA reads TGTGCCAGCAGCTTGGAGCAGGCGAACACTGAAGCTTTCTTT.

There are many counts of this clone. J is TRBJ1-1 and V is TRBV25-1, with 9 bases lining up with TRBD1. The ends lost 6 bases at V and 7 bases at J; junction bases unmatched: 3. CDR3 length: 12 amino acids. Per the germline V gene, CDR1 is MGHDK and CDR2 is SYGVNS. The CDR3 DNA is TGTGCCAGCAGGACAGGGGGGGATGAAGCTTTCTTT. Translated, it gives CASRTGGDEAFF.

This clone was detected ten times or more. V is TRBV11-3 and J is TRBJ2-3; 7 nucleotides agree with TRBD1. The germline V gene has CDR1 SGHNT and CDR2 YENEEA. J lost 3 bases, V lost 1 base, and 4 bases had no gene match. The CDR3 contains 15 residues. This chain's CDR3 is CASSLGTGRTDTQYF. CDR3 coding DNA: TGTGCCAGCAGCTTAGGGACAGGCCGGACAGATACGCAGTATTTT.

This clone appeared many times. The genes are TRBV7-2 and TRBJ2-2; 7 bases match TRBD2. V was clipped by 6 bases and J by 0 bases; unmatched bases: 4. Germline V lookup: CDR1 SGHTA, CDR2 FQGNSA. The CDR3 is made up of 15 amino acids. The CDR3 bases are TGTGCCAGCAGAGCGGGACTCTCGAACACCGGGGAGCTGTTTTTT. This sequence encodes CASRAGLSNTGELFF.

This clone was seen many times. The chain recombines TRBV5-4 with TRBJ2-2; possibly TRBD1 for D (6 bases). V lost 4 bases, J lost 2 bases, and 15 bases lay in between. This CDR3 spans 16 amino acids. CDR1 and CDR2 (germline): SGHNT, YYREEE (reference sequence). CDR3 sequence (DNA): TGTGCCAGCAGCGAGCCGGACAGAACAAACACCGGGGAGCTGTTTTTT. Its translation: CASSEPDRTNTGELFF.

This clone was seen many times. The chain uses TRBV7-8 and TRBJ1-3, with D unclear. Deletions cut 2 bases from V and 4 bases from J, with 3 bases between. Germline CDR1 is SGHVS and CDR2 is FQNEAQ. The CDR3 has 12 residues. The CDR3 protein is CASSLTGNTIYF. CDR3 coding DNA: TGTGCCAGCAGCTTAACAGGAAACACCATATATTTT. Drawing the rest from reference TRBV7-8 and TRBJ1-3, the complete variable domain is GAGVSQSPRYKVAKRGQDVALRCDPISGHVSLFWYQQALGQGPEFLTYFQNEAQLDKSGLPSDRFFAERPEGSVSTLKIQRTQQEDSAVYLCASSLTGNTIYFGEGSWLTVV.

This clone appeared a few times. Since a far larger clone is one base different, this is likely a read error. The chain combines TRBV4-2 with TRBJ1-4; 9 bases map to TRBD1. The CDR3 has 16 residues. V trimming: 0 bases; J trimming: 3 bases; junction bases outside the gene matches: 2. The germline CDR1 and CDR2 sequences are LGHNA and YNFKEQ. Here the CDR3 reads CASSQDGTGPNEKLFF. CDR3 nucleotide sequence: TGTGCCAGCAGCCAAGACGGGACAGGGCCTAATGAAAAACTGTTTTTT.

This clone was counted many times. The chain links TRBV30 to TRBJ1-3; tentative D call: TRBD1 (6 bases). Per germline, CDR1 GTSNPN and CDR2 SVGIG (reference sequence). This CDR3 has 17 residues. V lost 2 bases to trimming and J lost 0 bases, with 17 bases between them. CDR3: CAWSPLGQPPSGNTIYF. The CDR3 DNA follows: TGTGCCTGGAGTCCCCTAGGACAGCCGCCCTCTGGAAACACCATATATTTT.

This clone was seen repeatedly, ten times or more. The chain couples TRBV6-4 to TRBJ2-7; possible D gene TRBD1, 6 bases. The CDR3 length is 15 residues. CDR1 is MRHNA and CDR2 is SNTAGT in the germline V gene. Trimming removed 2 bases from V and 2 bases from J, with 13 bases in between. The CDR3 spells CASSDPDRFPYEQYV. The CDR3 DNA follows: TGTGCCAGCAGTGACCCCGACAGGTTTCCCTACGAGCAGTACGTC.